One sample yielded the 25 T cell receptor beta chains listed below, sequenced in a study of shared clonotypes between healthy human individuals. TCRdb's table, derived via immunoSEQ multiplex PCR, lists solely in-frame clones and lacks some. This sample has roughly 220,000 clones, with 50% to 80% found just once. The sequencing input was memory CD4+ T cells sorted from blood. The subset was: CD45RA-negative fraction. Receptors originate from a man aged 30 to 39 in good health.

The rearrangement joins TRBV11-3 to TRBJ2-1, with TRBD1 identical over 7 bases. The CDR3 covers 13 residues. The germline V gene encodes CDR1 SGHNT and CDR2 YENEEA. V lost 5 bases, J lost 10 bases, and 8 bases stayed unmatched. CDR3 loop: CASSRDRAGEQFF. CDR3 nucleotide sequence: TGTGCCAGCAGCCGCGACAGGGCTGGCGAGCAGTTCTTC.

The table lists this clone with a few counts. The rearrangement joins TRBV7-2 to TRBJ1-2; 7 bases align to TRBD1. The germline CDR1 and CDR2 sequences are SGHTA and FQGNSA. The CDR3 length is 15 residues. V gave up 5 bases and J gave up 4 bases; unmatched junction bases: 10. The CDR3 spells CASSLYRGGSYGYTF. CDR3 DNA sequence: TGTGCCAGCAGCCTGTACAGGGGAGGCAGCTATGGCTACACCTTC.

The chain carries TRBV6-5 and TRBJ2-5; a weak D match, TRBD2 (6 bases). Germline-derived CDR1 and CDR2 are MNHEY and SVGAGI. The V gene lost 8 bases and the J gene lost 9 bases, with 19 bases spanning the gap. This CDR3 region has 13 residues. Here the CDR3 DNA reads TGTGCCAGCCGTGGTATTCTGGGGGAGGCCCAGTACTTC. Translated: CASRGILGEAQYF.

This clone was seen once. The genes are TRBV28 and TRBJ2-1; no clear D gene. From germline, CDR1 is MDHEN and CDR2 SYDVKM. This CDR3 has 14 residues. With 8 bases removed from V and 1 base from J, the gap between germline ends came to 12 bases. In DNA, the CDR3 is TGTGCCAGCCTCACCAGCAGGTCCTACAATGAGCAGTTCTTC. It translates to CASLTSRSYNEQFF.

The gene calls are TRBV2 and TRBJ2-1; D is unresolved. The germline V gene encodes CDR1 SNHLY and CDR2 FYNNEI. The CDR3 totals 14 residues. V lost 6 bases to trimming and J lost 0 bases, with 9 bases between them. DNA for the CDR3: TGTGCCAGCAGCAGCATGGACTCCTACAATGAGCAGTTCTTC. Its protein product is CASSSMDSYNEQFF.

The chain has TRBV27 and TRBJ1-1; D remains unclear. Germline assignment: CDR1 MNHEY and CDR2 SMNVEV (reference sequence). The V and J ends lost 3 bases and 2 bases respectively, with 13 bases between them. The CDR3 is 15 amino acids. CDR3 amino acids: CASSFSEDINTEAFF. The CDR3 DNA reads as TGTGCCAGCAGTTTCTCGGAGGATATAAACACTGAAGCTTTCTTT.

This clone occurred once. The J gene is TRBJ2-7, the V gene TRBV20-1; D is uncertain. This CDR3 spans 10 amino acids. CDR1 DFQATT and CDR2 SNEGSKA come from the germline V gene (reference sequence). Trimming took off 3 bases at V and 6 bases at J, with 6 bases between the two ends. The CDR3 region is CSARFGEQYF. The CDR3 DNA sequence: TGCAGTGCTAGGTTCGGCGAGCAGTACTTC.

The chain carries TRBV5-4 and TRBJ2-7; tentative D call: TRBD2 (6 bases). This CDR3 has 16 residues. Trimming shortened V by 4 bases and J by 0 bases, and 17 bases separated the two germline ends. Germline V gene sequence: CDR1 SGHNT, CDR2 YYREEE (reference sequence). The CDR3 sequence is CASSPHEGRSSYEQYF. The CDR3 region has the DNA TGTGCCAGCAGCCCTCACGAAGGGAGGAGCTCCTACGAGCAGTACTTC.

The CDR3 protein is CASGPSSIDTQYF. CDR3 DNA sequence: TGTGCTAGTGGTCCCTCCAGTATAGATACGCAGTATTTT. The genes are TRBV12-5 and TRBJ2-3; D gene ambiguous. Per germline, CDR1 LGHNT and CDR2 FRNRAP. The CDR3 runs to 13 residues. Between the trimmed V and J ends, which lost 5 bases and 5 bases, there was a span of 11 bases. The whole variable domain, filled in from reference TRBV12-5 and TRBJ2-3, reads DARVTQTPRHKVTEMGQEVTMRCQPILGHNTVFWYRQTMMQGLELLAYFRNRAPLDDSGMPKDRFSAEMPDATLATLKIQPSEPRDSAVYFCASGPSSIDTQYFGPGTRLTVL.

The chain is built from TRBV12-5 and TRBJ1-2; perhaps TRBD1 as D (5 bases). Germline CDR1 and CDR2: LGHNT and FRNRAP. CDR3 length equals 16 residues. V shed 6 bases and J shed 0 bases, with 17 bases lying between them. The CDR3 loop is CASGRTPRGPNYGYTF. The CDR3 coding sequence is TGTGCTAGTGGCCGAACTCCGCGGGGCCCTAACTATGGCTACACCTTC.

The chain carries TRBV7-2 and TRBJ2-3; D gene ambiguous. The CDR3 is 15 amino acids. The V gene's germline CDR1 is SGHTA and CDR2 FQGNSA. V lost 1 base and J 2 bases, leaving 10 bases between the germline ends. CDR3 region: CASSLDGGYTDTQYF. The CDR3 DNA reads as TGTGCCAGCAGCTTAGATGGCGGATACACAGATACGCAGTATTTT.

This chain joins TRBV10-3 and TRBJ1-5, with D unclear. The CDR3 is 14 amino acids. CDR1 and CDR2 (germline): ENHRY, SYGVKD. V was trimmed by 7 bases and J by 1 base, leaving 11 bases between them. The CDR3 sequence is CAINDMGSNQPQHF. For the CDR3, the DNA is TGTGCCATCAACGATATGGGGAGCAATCAGCCCCAGCATTTT.

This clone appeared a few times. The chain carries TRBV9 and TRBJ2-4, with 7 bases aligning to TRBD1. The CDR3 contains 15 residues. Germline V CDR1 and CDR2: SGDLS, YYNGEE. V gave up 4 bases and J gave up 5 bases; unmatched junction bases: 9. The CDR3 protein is CASSPEGAEENIQYF. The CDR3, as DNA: TGTGCCAGCAGCCCTGAGGGGGCGGAAGAAAACATTCAGTACTTC.

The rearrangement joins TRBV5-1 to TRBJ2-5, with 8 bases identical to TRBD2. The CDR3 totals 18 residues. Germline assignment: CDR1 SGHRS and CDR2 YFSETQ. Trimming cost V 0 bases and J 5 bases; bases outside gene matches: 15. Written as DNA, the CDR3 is TGCGCCAGCAGCTTGGGCACCCCTACGGGAGGGCCAGGGGAGACCCAGTACTTC. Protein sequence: CASSLGTPTGGPGETQYF.

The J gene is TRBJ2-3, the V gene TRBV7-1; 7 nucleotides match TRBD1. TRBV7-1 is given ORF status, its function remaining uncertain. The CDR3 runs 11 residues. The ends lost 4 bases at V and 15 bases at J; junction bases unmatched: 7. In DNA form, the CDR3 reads TGTGCCAGCAGCTTCGGGACAGCTTCATATTTT. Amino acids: CASSFGTASYF.

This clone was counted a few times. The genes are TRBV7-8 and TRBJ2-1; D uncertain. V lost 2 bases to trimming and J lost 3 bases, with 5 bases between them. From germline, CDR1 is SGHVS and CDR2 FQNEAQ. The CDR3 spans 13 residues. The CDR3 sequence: CASSLMVYNEQFF. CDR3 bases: TGTGCCAGCAGCTTAATGGTCTACAATGAGCAGTTCTTC.

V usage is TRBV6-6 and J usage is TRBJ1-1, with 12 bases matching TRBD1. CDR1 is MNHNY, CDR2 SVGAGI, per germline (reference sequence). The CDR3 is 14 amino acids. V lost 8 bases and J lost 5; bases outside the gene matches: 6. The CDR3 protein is CASGDRGLGTEAFF. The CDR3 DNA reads TGTGCCAGCGGGGACAGGGGGCTGGGAACTGAAGCTTTCTTT.

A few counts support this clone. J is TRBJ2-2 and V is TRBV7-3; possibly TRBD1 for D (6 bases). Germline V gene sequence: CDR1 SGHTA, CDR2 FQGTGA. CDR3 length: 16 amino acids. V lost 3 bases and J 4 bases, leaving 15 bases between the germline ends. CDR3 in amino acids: CASSLTGTFGTGELFF. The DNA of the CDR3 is TGTGCCAGCAGCTTGACAGGCACTTTCGGCACCGGGGAGCTGTTTTTT.

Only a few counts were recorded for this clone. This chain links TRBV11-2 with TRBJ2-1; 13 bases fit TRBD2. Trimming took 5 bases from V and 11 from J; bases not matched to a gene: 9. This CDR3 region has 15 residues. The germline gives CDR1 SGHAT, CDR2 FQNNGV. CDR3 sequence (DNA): TGTGCCAGCAGCCCAGCACTAGCGGGAGGGTTCCAGCAGTTCTTC. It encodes CASSPALAGGFQQFF.

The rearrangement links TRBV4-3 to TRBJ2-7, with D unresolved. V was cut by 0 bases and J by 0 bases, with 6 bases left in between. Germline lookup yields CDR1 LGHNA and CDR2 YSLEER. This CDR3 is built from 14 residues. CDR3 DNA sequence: TGCGCCAGCAGCCAAGACGTCAGCTCCTACGAGCAGTACTTC. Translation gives CASSQDVSSYEQYF.

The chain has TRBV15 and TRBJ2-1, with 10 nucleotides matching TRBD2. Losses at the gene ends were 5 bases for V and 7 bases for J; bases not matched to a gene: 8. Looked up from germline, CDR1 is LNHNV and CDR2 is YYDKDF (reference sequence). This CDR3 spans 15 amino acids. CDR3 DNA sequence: TGTGCCACCAGCCCGGCTAGCGGGAGTTGGAATGAGCAGTTCTTC. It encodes CATSPASGSWNEQFF.

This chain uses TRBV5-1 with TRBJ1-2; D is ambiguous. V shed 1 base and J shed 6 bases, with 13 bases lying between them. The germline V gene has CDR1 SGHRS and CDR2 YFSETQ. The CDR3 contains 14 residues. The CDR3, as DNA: TGCGCCAGCAGCTTGATTGGTTCCTCTGATGGCTACACCTTC. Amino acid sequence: CASSLIGSSDGYTF.

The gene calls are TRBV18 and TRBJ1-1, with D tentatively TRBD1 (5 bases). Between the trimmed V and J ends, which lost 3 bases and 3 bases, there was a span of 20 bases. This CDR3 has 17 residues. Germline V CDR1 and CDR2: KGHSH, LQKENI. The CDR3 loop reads CASSPIAGTKEDTEAFF. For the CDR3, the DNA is TGTGCCAGCTCACCTATAGCGGGGACCAAAGAGGACACTGAAGCTTTCTTT.

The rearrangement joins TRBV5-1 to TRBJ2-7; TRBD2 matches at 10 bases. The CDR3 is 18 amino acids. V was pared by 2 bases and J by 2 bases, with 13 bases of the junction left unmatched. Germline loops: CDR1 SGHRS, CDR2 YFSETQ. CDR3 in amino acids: CASSFRAPTSGATYEQYF. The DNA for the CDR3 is TGCGCCAGCAGCTTCAGGGCACCAACTAGCGGGGCAACCTACGAGCAGTACTTC. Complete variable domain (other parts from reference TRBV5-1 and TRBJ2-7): KAGVTQTPRYLIKTRGQQVTLSCSPISGHRSVSWYQQTPGQGLQFLFEYFSETQRNKGNFPGRFSGRQFSNSRSEMNVSTLELGDSALYLCASSFRAPTSGATYEQYFGPGTRLTVT.

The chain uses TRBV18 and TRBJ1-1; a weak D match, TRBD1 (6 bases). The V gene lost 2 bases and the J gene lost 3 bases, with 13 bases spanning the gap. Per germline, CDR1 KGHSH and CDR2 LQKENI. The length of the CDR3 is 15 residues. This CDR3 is CASSPISRGDTEAFF. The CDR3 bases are TGTGCCAGCTCACCAATATCGAGGGGGGACACTGAAGCTTTCTTT. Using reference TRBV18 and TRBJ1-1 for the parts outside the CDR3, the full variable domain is NAGVMQNPRHLVRRRGQEARLRCSPMKGHSHVYWYRQLPEEGLKFMVYLQKENIIDESGMPKERFSAEFPKEGPSILRIQQVVRGDSAAYFCASSPISRGDTEAFFGQGTRLTVV.